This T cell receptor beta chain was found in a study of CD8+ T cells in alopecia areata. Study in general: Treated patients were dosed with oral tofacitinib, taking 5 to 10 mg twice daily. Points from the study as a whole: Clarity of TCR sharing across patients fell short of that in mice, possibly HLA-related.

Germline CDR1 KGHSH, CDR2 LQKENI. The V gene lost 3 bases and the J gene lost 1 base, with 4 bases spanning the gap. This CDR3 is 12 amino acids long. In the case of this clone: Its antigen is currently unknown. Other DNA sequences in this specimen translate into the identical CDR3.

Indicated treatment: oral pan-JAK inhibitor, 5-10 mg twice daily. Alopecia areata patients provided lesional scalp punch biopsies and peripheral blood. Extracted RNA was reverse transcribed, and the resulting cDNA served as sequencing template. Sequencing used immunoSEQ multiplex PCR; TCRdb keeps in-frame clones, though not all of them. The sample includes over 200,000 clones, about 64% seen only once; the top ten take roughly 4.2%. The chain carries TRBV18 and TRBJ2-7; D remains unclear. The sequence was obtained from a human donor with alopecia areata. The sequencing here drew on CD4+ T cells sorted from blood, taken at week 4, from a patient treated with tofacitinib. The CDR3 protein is CASSPGSYEQYF. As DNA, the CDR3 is TGTGCCAGCTCACCCGGGTCCTACGAGCAGTACTTC.